What follows are 20 T cell receptor beta chains derived from one specimen sequenced in a study of blood T cell repertoires in COVID-19. TCRdb's table, derived via immunoSEQ multiplex PCR, lists solely in-frame clones and lacks some. Of under 70,000 clones listed, 80% to 90% are singletons. Sequenced: peripheral blood. These receptors all come from a man between 50 and 59 years old with acute or convalescent COVID-19.

The V call is TRBV5-1, the J call TRBJ2-3; D is perhaps TRBD2 (5 bases). The length of the CDR3 is 15 residues. The V gene lost 1 base and the J gene lost 2 bases, with 11 bases spanning the gap. The germline CDR1 and CDR2 sequences are SGHRS and YFSETQ. CDR3 coding DNA: TGCGCCAGCAGCTTGTCGGTCGGGATCACAGATACGCAGTATTTT. This codes for CASSLSVGITDTQYF.

This clone has only one observation. This chain links TRBV6-5 with TRBJ2-7, with D tentatively TRBD2 (6 bases). V gave up 6 bases and J gave up 3 bases, with 18 bases separating them. CDR1 is MNHEY, CDR2 SVGAGI, per germline. The CDR3 is 15 residues long. CDR3: CASRGDSIGFYEQYF. The CDR3 coding sequence is TGTGCCAGCAGGGGGGACTCGATAGGTTTCTACGAGCAGTACTTC.

The chain couples TRBV23-1 to TRBJ1-2; D ambiguous. TRBV23-1 is designated an ORF whose function remains uncertain. This CDR3 comprises 14 residues. V lost 0 bases, J lost 2 bases, and 7 bases lay in between. CDR3 nucleotide sequence: TGCGCCAGCAGTCAATCGTGGCAGAACTATGGCTACACCTTC. It specifies CASSQSWQNYGYTF.

The V call is TRBV28, the J call TRBJ1-5; possibly TRBD1 for D (5 bases). Germline CDR1 and CDR2: MDHEN and SYDVKM. Trimming took off 6 bases at V and 8 bases at J, with 11 bases between the two ends. The CDR3 totals 12 residues. The CDR3 DNA sequence: TGTGCCAGCAGGGGTTGGGGGGAGCCCCAGCATTTT. Encoded protein: CASRGWGEPQHF.

This clone was seen just once. This chain connects TRBV9 to TRBJ2-5; possible D gene TRBD2, 7 bases. The CDR3 is made up of 17 amino acids. CDR1 and CDR2 (germline): SGDLS, YYNGEE. Trimming pared 4 bases from V and 2 bases from J, leaving 21 bases between. CDR3 protein: CASSRSVGGGPQETQYF. The CDR3, as DNA: TGTGCCAGCAGCCGGTCCGTTGGCGGGGGCCCGCAAGAGACCCAGTACTTC.

This clone was detected only once. The chain couples TRBV3-1 (or the pseudogene TRBV3-2) to TRBJ1-2, with 8 bases fitting TRBD1. Germline assignment: CDR1 LGHDT and CDR2 YNNKEL (reference sequence). Losses at the gene ends were 2 bases for V and 8 bases for J; bases not matched to a gene: 13. The CDR3 extends over 16 amino acids. CDR3 sequence reads: CASSQLPLDRANGYTF. The CDR3 DNA reads as TGTGCCAGCAGCCAACTACCCTTGGACAGGGCTAACGGCTACACCTTC.

This clone has only one observation. This chain joins TRBV9 and TRBJ2-5; 9 bases align to TRBD2. This CDR3 region has 19 residues. Germline-derived CDR1 and CDR2 are SGDLS and YYNGEE. V was clipped by 0 bases and J by 2 bases; unmatched bases: 14. CDR3 sequence reads: CASSVAGAGGQKGQETQYF. In DNA form, the CDR3 reads TGTGCCAGCAGCGTAGCTGGCGCGGGAGGGCAAAAAGGTCAAGAGACCCAGTACTTC. Variable domain in full (rest from reference TRBV9 and TRBJ2-5): DSGVTQTPKHLITATGQRVTLRCSPRSGDLSVYWYQQSLDQGLQFLIQYYNGEERAKGNILERFSAQQFPDLHSELNLSSLELGDSALYFCASSVAGAGGQKGQETQYFGPGTRLLVL.

This chain joins TRBV3-1 (or the pseudogene TRBV3-2) and TRBJ1-4; 7 nucleotides match TRBD1. The CDR3 totals 13 residues. Unmatched junction bases numbered 0, after V lost 1 base and J lost 7 bases. Germline CDR1 is LGHDT and CDR2 is YNNKEL (reference sequence). The CDR3 bases are TGTGCCAGCAGCCAAGGGACAGGTGAAAAACTGTTTTTT. Its protein is CASSQGTGEKLFF.

CDR3 in amino acids: CASSQGTSSYNEQFF. CDR3 DNA: TGCGCCAGCAGCCAGGGGACTAGCTCCTACAATGAGCAGTTCTTC. The chain combines TRBV4-1 with TRBJ2-1; 8 bases fit TRBD2. V lost 3 bases to trimming and J lost 0 bases; unmatched junction nucleotides: 1. Germline CDR1 is MGHRA and CDR2 is YSYEKL. The CDR3 length is 15 residues.

The rearrangement joins TRBV6-5 to TRBJ1-2, with 7 positions matching TRBD1. V shed 4 bases and J 8 bases; nucleotides not matched to a gene: 13. The CDR3 is made up of 15 amino acids. In germline, CDR1 is MNHEY, CDR2 SVGAGI. CDR3 DNA: TGTGCCAGCAGTTCCCGTGGACAGGTAGAGAAAGGCTACACCTTC. Its protein is CASSSRGQVEKGYTF.

This sequence joins TRBV19 and TRBJ2-7; 9 nucleotides align to TRBD1. Germline V lookup: CDR1 LNHDA, CDR2 SQIVND (reference sequence). This CDR3 has 17 residues. V lost 4 bases, J lost 2 bases, and 12 bases stayed unmatched. The CDR3 DNA reads TGTGCCAGTAGTACAATAAATACCGGGACAGGGACCTACGAGCAGTACTTC. Encoded protein: CASSTINTGTGTYEQYF.

A word on this clone: An end of the junction differs from the germline gene, which may be a read error. This chain connects TRBV7-3 to TRBJ2-1, with 11 bases that match TRBD2. CDR1 and CDR2 (germline): SGHTA, FQGTGA. The CDR3 runs 15 residues. Written as DNA, the CDR3 is TGTGCCAGCAGCCTAACTAGCGGGGGAAACAATGAGCAGTTCTTC. Encoded protein: CASSLTSGGNNEQFF.

CDR3 loop: CASSPTGGFYNSPLHF. CDR3 bases: TGTGCCAGCAGTCCGACAGGGGGCTTTTATAATTCACCCCTCCACTTT. The chain has TRBV27 and TRBJ1-6; 10 nucleotides align to TRBD1. V trimming: 5 bases; J trimming: 4 bases; junction bases outside the gene matches: 5. Germline CDR1 is MNHEY and CDR2 is SMNVEV (reference sequence). The CDR3 runs 16 residues.

The gene calls are TRBV5-1 and TRBJ2-2, with TRBD1 identical over 8 bases. V trimming: 2 bases; J trimming: 5 bases; junction bases outside the gene matches: 5. The V gene's germline CDR1 is SGHRS and CDR2 YFSETQ. The CDR3 totals 15 residues. CDR3 amino acids: CASSFQGAVTGELFF. DNA for the CDR3: TGCGCCAGCAGCTTCCAGGGGGCTGTTACCGGGGAGCTGTTTTTT.

The chain recombines TRBV19 with TRBJ1-4, with TRBD1 matching 10 bases. Trimming cost V 7 bases and J 8 bases; bases outside gene matches: 7. Germline V gene lookup returns CDR1 LNHDA and CDR2 SQIVND (reference sequence). This CDR3 contains 14 residues. The CDR3 is CASKVGTGDEKLFF. The CDR3 bases are TGTGCCAGTAAAGTTGGGACAGGGGACGAAAAACTGTTTTTT.

The chain is built from TRBV19 and TRBJ2-7; TRBD2 agrees at 8 bases. The trim removed 5 bases at V and 0 bases at J, leaving 9 bases unmatched. The CDR3 totals 16 residues. The germline V gene has CDR1 LNHDA and CDR2 SQIVND (reference sequence). In DNA, the CDR3 is TGTGCCAGTAGTCCGGGAGGAGCGGGAGCCTCCTACGAGCAGTACTTC. Amino acids: CASSPGGAGASYEQYF. Looking up the rest from reference TRBV19 and TRBJ2-7 gives the full variable domain: DGGITQSPKYLFRKEGQNVTLSCEQNLNHDAMYWYRQDPGQGLRLIYYSQIVNDFQKGDIAEGYSVSREKKESFPLTVTSAQKNPTAFYLCASSPGGAGASYEQYFGPGTRLTVT.

The gene calls are TRBV25-1 and TRBJ2-7; 14 bases agree with TRBD2. Germline-derived CDR1 and CDR2 are MGHDK and SYGVNS. With 2 bases clipped from V and 3 bases from J, the junction kept 6 bases outside the gene matches. There are 17 residues in the CDR3. The chain's CDR3 is CASSELSGLAGGYEQYF. The CDR3 DNA reads TGTGCCAGCAGTGAACTATCCGGACTAGCGGGAGGCTACGAGCAGTACTTC.

The chain uses TRBV5-6 and TRBJ2-7; D unclear. In germline, CDR1 is SGHDT, CDR2 YYEEEE. Trimming removed 0 bases from V and 3 bases from J, with 7 bases in between. The CDR3 totals 13 residues. In DNA form, the CDR3 reads TGTGCCAGCAGCTTGGTGACGGGCTACGAGCAGTACTTC. Its protein product is CASSLVTGYEQYF. The full variable domain, in which reference TRBV5-6 and TRBJ2-7 provide the parts outside the CDR3, is DAGVTQSPTHLIKTRGQQVTLRCSPKSGHDTVSWYQQALGQGPQFIFQYYEEEERQRGNFPDRFSGHQFPNYSSELNVNALLLGDSALYLCASSLVTGYEQYFGPGTRLTVT.

This clone showed up just once. This chain connects TRBV5-1 to TRBJ1-2, with TRBD1 as a possible D gene (6 bases). Trimming took 1 base from V and 8 from J, leaving 12 bases between them. The germline V gene encodes CDR1 SGHRS and CDR2 YFSETQ. There are 13 residues in the CDR3. CDR3 in DNA: TGCGCCAGCAGCTTGAGGCCAGGGGAGGGCTACACCTTC. The encoded protein is CASSLRPGEGYTF.

The chain couples TRBV27 to TRBJ2-7; 10 nucleotides align to TRBD1. The germline gives CDR1 MNHEY, CDR2 SMNVEV (reference sequence). CDR3 length: 14 amino acids. V dropped 6 bases and J dropped 3; count of bases not matched to a gene: 5. The CDR3 DNA sequence: TGTGCCAGCAGAAGACAGGGGGCTAGCTACGAGCAGTACTTC. Translating gives CASRRQGASYEQYF.